This is a list of T cell receptor beta chains from one sample in a study of early stage breast cancer tumors. Sequencing used immunoSEQ multiplex PCR; TCRdb keeps in-frame clones, though not all of them. The sample shows around 51,000 clones, more than 70% of them seen only once. Sequenced input: blood. The source of these receptors is a person aged 40 to 50 with breast cancer. CDR3s include the opening cysteine and the closing phenylalanine or tryptophan. A D gene is named only where the DNA matches it firmly. Only part of the rows carry a size: once, few, many, or a class if the clone is expanded.

v_gene	abundance	j_gene	d_gene	CDR3nt	CDR3aa
TRBV2	.	TRBJ1-2	TRBD1	TGTGCCAGCAGTGAGGACAGGGAGCGCACCTTC	CASSEDRERTF
TRBV6-6	once	TRBJ1-1	.	TGTGCCAGCAGCTTCGGAGTTTTAAACACTGAAGCTTTCTTT	CASSFGVLNTEAFF
TRBV18	.	TRBJ2-7	TRBD2	TGTGCCAGCTCACCTAGCGGGACTAGCAACGAGCAGTACTTC	CASSPSGTSNEQYF
TRBV11-3	once	TRBJ2-2	.	TGTGCCAGCAGCTTAGAAGGCAACACCGGGGAGCTGTTTTTT	CASSLEGNTGELFF
TRBV9	.	TRBJ2-6	.	TGTGCCAGCAGCGTAGGATGGAGCTCTGGGGCCAACGTCCTGACTTTC	CASSVGWSSGANVLTF
TRBV2	.	TRBJ1-3	.	TGTGCCAGCAGTGGATGGACGGATAACTCTGGAAACACCATATATTTT	CASSGWTDNSGNTIYF
TRBV5-4	.	TRBJ1-1	TRBD1	TGTGCCAGCAGCCGACAGGGGAGCACTGAAGCTTTCTTT	CASSRQGSTEAFF
TRBV11-2	once	TRBJ2-2	.	TGTGCCAGCAGCTTAGTGGGCGGGATGGGGTTTTTT	CASSLVGGMGFF
TRBV6-5	.	TRBJ1-1	.	TGTGCCAGCAGTTACGGTGGGGTTTGGGCTGAAGCTTTCTTT	CASSYGGVWAEAFF
TRBV7-2	.	TRBJ2-7	.	TGTGCCAGCAGCTTAGGGAGCTACGAGCAGTACTTC	CASSLGSYEQYF
TRBV30	.	TRBJ2-7	.	TGTGCCTGGAGCAGGGACTCCTACGAGCAGTACTTC	CAWSRDSYEQYF
TRBV6-1	.	TRBJ1-2	TRBD1	TGTGCCACCATAGTACAGGGGGAGGGCTATGGCTACACCTTC	CATIVQGEGYGYTF
TRBV18	.	TRBJ2-7	TRBD1	TGTGCCAGCTCACCCTTAGGGGGACAGACCTACGAGCAGTACTTC	CASSPLGGQTYEQYF
TRBV7-2	.	TRBJ2-1	.	TGTGCCAGCAGCTTACAGGGTTATTACAATGAGCAGTTCTTC	CASSLQGYYNEQFF
TRBV18	.	TRBJ1-4	.	TGTGCCAGCTCACTACCCAGGGGTGGTACTAATGAAAAACTGTTTTTT	CASSLPRGGTNEKLFF
TRBV30	.	TRBJ2-7	TRBD1	TGTGCCTGGAGTGACGGGACAGGGGTATACGAGCAGTACTTC	CAWSDGTGVYEQYF
TRBV7-9	.	TRBJ2-7	.	TGTGCCAGCACCTGGGGCGGAGGGTACGAGCAGTACTTC	CASTWGGGYEQYF
TRBV2	.	TRBJ1-1	.	TGTGCCAGCAGTGAATTCGTTAGGAACACTGAAGCTTTCTTT	CASSEFVRNTEAFF
TRBV19	.	TRBJ1-1	TRBD1	TGTGCCAGTATCGGGGACAGCAACACTGAAGCTTTCTTT	CASIGDSNTEAFF
TRBV5-1	once	TRBJ2-1	.	TGCGCCAGCAGCCCCTATCTCGCGTATGAGCAGTTCTTC	CASSPYLAYEQFF
TRBV11-3	once	TRBJ2-2	.	TGTGCCAGCAGCTTAGATCGAGGGAGAAACACCGGGGAGCTGTTTTTT	CASSLDRGRNTGELFF
TRBV30	few	TRBJ1-1	TRBD1	TGTGCCTTCACAACCGGGACAGGGTTCGTCTTGAACACTGAAGCTTTCTTT	CAFTTGTGFVLNTEAFF
TRBV5-4	.	TRBJ1-4	.	TGTGCCAGCAGCTTAGGTGAAAAACTGTTTTTT	CASSLGEKLFF
TRBV19	.	TRBJ2-5	.	TGTGCCAGTAGTTATCCAGGCCGTCAAGAGACCCAGTACTTC	CASSYPGRQETQYF
TRBV5-1	few	TRBJ1-2	.	TGCGCCAGCAGCTTAGGTCGGACGGGTGGCTACACCTTC	CASSLGRTGGYTF
TRBV11-2	few	TRBJ2-7	.	TGTGCCAGCAGCTTAGGATCTTTCGAGCAGTACTTC	CASSLGSFEQYF
TRBV30	few	TRBJ1-1	.	TGTGCCTGGGGGAGGTGGGGCGAAGCTTTCTTT	CAWGRWGEAFF
TRBV11-3	few	TRBJ1-1	.	TGTGCCAGCAACGCCGGACGGGGGGGTGAGAACACTGAAGCTTTCTTT	CASNAGRGGENTEAFF
TRBV29-1	.	TRBJ1-4	.	TGCAGCGTTGACGTTGGTGAAAAACTGTTTTTT	CSVDVGEKLFF
TRBV5-4	.	TRBJ2-7	.	TGTGCCAGCAGTGGGTCCTACGAGCAGTACTTC	CASSGSYEQYF
TRBV4-2	medium-sized	TRBJ2-5	.	TGTGCCAGCAGCCAAGAGACCCAGTACTTC	CASSQETQYF
TRBV5-1	.	TRBJ2-7	.	TGCGCCAGCAGCTCACAGGGATACGAGCAGTACTTC	CASSSQGYEQYF
TRBV5-4	.	TRBJ2-5	.	TGTGCCAGAGTAGACCGTGACCTCAAAGAGACCCAGTACTTC	CARVDRDLKETQYF
TRBV19	.	TRBJ1-2	.	TGTGCCAGTAGTGCGATAGGAGGAGACTATGGCTACACCTTC	CASSAIGGDYGYTF
TRBV19	few	TRBJ1-1	TRBD1	TGTGCCAGTAGCAGACAGGGGCCTTACACTGAAGCTTTCTTT	CASSRQGPYTEAFF
TRBV2	.	TRBJ2-1	TRBD2	TGTGCCAGCAGCGGGTCTAGCGGGAGGGTCGGCGAGCAGTTCTTC	CASSGSSGRVGEQFF
TRBV6-1	medium-sized	TRBJ2-5	TRBD1	TGTGCCAGCAGTCAGGGGGCTGTGGAGACCCAGTACTTC	CASSQGAVETQYF
TRBV5-6	.	TRBJ2-3	TRBD1	TGTGCCAGCAGCTTGCTTACAGGGGCTTTCACAGATACGCAGTATTTT	CASSLLTGAFTDTQYF
TRBV19	.	TRBJ1-5	.	TGTGCCAGTAGTTTTAGGAATCAGCCCCAGCATTTT	CASSFRNQPQHF
TRBV29-1	.	TRBJ2-3	.	TGCAGCGTTGAGAGGAGTGGCGATACGCAGTATTTT	CSVERSGDTQYF
TRBV2	.	TRBJ1-3	TRBD1	TGTGCCAGCAGGAGGGACAGCCGATCGGAGAGTACTGGAAACACCATATATTTT	CASRRDSRSESTGNTIYF
TRBV7-9	.	TRBJ1-2	.	TGTGCCACGGGGGGGCCTGGCTATGGCTACACCTTC	CATGGPGYGYTF
TRBV7-3	.	TRBJ2-5	TRBD2	TGTGCCAGCAGCCCACTAGCGGGAGGGCAGGAGACCCAGTACTTC	CASSPLAGGQETQYF
TRBV1	.	TRBJ2-3	.	TGCACCCCTCCTCGGGCCTGGGACCTAGACCTCACAGATACGCAGTATTTT	CTPPRAWDLDLTDTQYF